This TCR beta chain was documented in a study of shared clonotypes between healthy human individuals. Several immunoSEQ plates received, in even portions, the genomic DNA of each subset. Measured with immunoSEQ multiplex PCR; TCRdb has only the in-frame clones, and not every one. Of around 750,000 clones in the sample, around two thirds were seen once. The CDR3 spans 12 residues. The V gene lost 8 bases and the J gene lost 2 bases, with 10 bases spanning the gap. CDR1 is KGHSH and CDR2 is LQKENI in the germline V gene. Study-wide points: The authors expected sequencing depth to affect clonotype sharing among donors. Compared with memory subsets, naive subsets generally had larger estimated richness.

On this clone itself: The antigen is undetermined.

The origin of this receptor is a woman between 25 and 40 years old in good health. The rearrangement uses TRBV18 and TRBJ2-7, with a weak D call TRBD1 (6 bases). Source material: memory CD4+ T cells sorted from blood. Subset specified: CD45RA-negative fraction. The CDR3, as DNA: TGTGCCAGCACCCAGGGGACCTACGAGCAGTACTTC. It translates to CASTQGTYEQYF.